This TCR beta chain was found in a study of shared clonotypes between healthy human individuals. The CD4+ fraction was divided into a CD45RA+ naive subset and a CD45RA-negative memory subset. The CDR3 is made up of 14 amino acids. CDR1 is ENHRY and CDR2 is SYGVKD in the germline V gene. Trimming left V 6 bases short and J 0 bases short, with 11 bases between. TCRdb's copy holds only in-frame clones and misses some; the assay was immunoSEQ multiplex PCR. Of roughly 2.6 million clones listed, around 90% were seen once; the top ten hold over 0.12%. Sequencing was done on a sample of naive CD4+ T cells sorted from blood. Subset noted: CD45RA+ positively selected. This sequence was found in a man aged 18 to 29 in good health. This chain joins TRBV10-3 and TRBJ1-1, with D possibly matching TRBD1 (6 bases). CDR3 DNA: TGTGCCATCAGCTCGGGGACACTGAACACTGAAGCTTTCTTT. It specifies CAISSGTLNTEAFF.